Listed below are T cell receptor beta chains from one sample, sequenced in a study of blood T cells in healthy people across ages. TCRdb recomputed calls from the 5' RACE reads with MiXCR, one row per CDR3 protein. The repertoire holds roughly 800,000 distinct CDR3 sequences, with less than 70% as singletons. Sequenced sample: blood. These receptor sequences come from a man older than 75 in good health. Each CDR3 is given with its conserved first and last residue. The order of the fields is CDR3 length, clone size, J gene, V gene, D gene, CDR3 DNA, CDR3 protein. D genes are given only for firm matches. Size is stated for part of the rows, as once, few or many counts, or as a class when the clone is expanded.

>11|-|TRBJ1-4|TRBV3-1|-
TGTGCCAGCAGCCTACAGGGAAAACTGTTTTTT
CASSLQGKLFF
>16|many|TRBJ2-7|TRBV9|TRBD2
TGTGCCAGCAGCGTGAATGTCGGGACTAGCTCCTACGAGCAGTACTTC
CASSVNVGTSSYEQYF
>14|few|TRBJ2-7|TRBV6-6|TRBD1
TGTGCCAGCACCCGGGACAGCGACTCCTACGAGCAGTACTTC
CASTRDSDSYEQYF
>16|many|TRBJ2-1|TRBV7-2|-
TGTGCCAGCAGCTTAGGGCGGGCCAGCTCCTACAATGAGCAGTTCTTC
CASSLGRASSYNEQFF
>16|-|TRBJ2-1|TRBV27|TRBD2
TGTGCCAGCAGGCGACTAGCGGGAGGCTCCTACAATGAGCAGTTCTTC
CASRRLAGGSYNEQFF
>13|many|TRBJ1-2|TRBV3-1|-
TGTGCCAGCAGCCAAGATGATGTGTATGGCTACACCTTC
CASSQDDVYGYTF
>12|-|TRBJ2-5|TRBV29-1|TRBD2
TGCACCGGGACGGGGGGGGAAGAGACCCAGTACTTC
CTGTGGEETQYF
>14|-|TRBJ2-5|TRBV2|TRBD1
TGTGCCAGCAGTAAGGGACAGCCCCAAGAGACCCAGTACTTC
CASSKGQPQETQYF
>14|few|TRBJ2-7|TRBV28|TRBD2
TGTGCCAGCATACCGGGCGGGGGGGCCTACGAGCAGTACTTC
CASIPGGGAYEQYF
>13|-|TRBJ2-2|TRBV9|-
TGCGCCAGCCGCAACGACGGGACCGGGGAGCTGTTTTTT
CASRNDGTGELFF
>14|-|TRBJ1-2|TRBV20-1|TRBD1
TGCAGTGCTAGCTCAGGACAGGGCGACTATGGCTACACCTTC
CSASSGQGDYGYTF
>17|-|TRBJ2-1|TRBV21-1|-
TGTGCCAGCAGCAGTACAACAGCGGCCCCCTTATTCAATGAGCAGTTCTTC
CASSSTTAAPLFNEQFF
>17|-|TRBJ1-1|TRBV19|TRBD1
TGTGCCAGTAGTGTCCTCGGGACAGGGGTAGTTGACACTGAAGCTTTCTTT
CASSVLGTGVVDTEAFF
>17|few|TRBJ2-4|TRBV5-1|-
TGCGCCAGCAGCCCTACCCCGGTAATGTTGGGCAAAAACATTCAGTACTTC
CASSPTPVMLGKNIQYF
>12|-|TRBJ1-1|TRBV3-1|-
TGTGCCAGCAGCCACAGACACACTGAAGCTTTCTTT
CASSHRHTEAFF
>14|few|TRBJ2-5|TRBV28|TRBD1
TGTGCCAGCAGTTCCCCCCGGGACAGGAAAACCCAGTACTTC
CASSSPRDRKTQYF
>18|-|TRBJ1-2|TRBV13|TRBD1
TGTGCCAGCAGCCGGGTTCTCAAACGGGACAGGACTAACTATGGCTACACCTTC
CASSRVLKRDRTNYGYTF
>14|-|TRBJ2-7|TRBV28|-
TGTGCCAGCACTCGTTGCTCTACGGACTACGAGCAGTACTTC
CASTRCSTDYEQYF
>13|-|TRBJ2-5|TRBV12-3/TRBV12-4|-
TGTGCCAGCAGTGTTTTACGGATAGAGACCCAGTACTTC
CASSVLRIETQYF
>15|-|TRBJ1-2|TRBV7-2|-
TGTGCCAGCAGCTTAGTCGACCGGAGCGACTATGGCTACACCTTC
CASSLVDRSDYGYTF
>16|-|TRBJ1-2|TRBV10-3|TRBD1
TGTGCCATCAGTGTCATCCCCCGGGACAGGGCCTATGGCTACACCTTC
CAISVIPRDRAYGYTF
>13|-|TRBJ1-5|TRBV6-1|-
TGTGCCAGCAAAGGGGATAAAAATCAGCCCCAGCATTTT
CASKGDKNQPQHF
>13|-|TRBJ2-7|TRBV29-1|TRBD1
TGCAGCGTTGCGAAACAGGGGGTGGGCGAGCAGTACTTC
CSVAKQGVGEQYF
>15|-|TRBJ1-6|TRBV7-2|-
TGTGCCAGCACCCGCATACCTAACAGGAATTCACCCCTCCACTTT
CASTRIPNRNSPLHF
>18|once|TRBJ2-2|TRBV12-5|TRBD2
TGTGCTAGTGGTTCCTACTTGGCTAGCGGATTCAACACCGGGGAGCTGTTTTTT
CASGSYLASGFNTGELFF
>14|-|TRBJ2-7|TRBV10-3|TRBD1
TGTGCCATCAGACCGGACAGGGGGGCCTACGAGCAGTACTTC
CAIRPDRGAYEQYF
>14|-|TRBJ2-7|TRBV12-3/TRBV12-4|TRBD2
TGTGCCAGCAGTCCCCGAGCGGGAGCCGACGAGCAGTACTTC
CASSPRAGADEQYF
>17|-|TRBJ2-5|TRBV20-1|TRBD2
TGCAGTGCTAGAGCTACTAGCGGGAGGGCCATTGGGGAGACCCAGTACTTC
CSARATSGRAIGETQYF
>14|-|TRBJ2-5|TRBV5-8|-
TGTGCCAGCAGCTCACGATGGCTAGTCGGGACCCAGTACTTC
CASSSRWLVGTQYF
>15|-|TRBJ1-1|TRBV12-5|-
TGTGCTAGTGGTTTGGGTCAGGGATTCAACACTGAAGCTTTCTTT
CASGLGQGFNTEAFF
>13|-|TRBJ2-7|TRBV12-3/TRBV12-4|-
TGTGCCAGCAGCCTCTCGGAGGAAGAGGCCCAGTACTTC
CASSLSEEEAQYF
>17|once|TRBJ2-4|TRBV6-1|TRBD1
TGTGCCAGCAGTGGCCTTCAGGGGGCGAATAGCTTAAACATTCAGTACTTC
CASSGLQGANSLNIQYF
>14|-|TRBJ1-5|TRBV18|-
TGTGCCAGCTCACCCGGGACAAGAAATCAGCCCCAGCATTTT
CASSPGTRNQPQHF
>16|-|TRBJ1-1|TRBV27|TRBD1
TGTGCCAGCAGTTTAGGGGACAGGGGGCGAAGCACTGAAGCTTTCTTT
CASSLGDRGRSTEAFF
>14|-|TRBJ2-3|TRBV5-1|TRBD2
TGCGCCAGCAGCTCCGGACTAGTGCCAGATACGCAGTATTTT
CASSSGLVPDTQYF
>15|-|TRBJ2-7|TRBV10-3|TRBD1
TGTGCCATCAGTGAGTTCCGGGACAGGGGAAACGAGCAGTACTTC
CAISEFRDRGNEQYF
>15|few|TRBJ2-1|TRBV18|TRBD1
TGTGCCAGCTCACCAAGGGGGCAGGGCTACAATGAGCAGTTCTTC
CASSPRGQGYNEQFF
>15|-|TRBJ1-2|TRBV5-1|TRBD1
TGCGCCAGCAGCTTAGGTACAGGGGGCATCTATGGCTACACCTTC
CASSLGTGGIYGYTF
>12|-|TRBJ1-1|TRBV12-3/TRBV12-4|-
TGTGCCAGCAGCGAGGGACGGTTTGAAGCTTTCTTT
CASSEGRFEAFF
>15|-|TRBJ2-3|TRBV6-6|TRBD1
TGTGCCAGCAGTTACGGGGACAGGTCCACAGATACGCAGTATTTT
CASSYGDRSTDTQYF
>14|many|TRBJ2-1|TRBV12-3/TRBV12-4|-
TGTGCCAGCAGTTTAGCGGGAGTCTACAATGAGCAGTTCTTC
CASSLAGVYNEQFF